These 3 T cell receptor beta chains were all obtained from the same sample, sequenced in a study of shared clonotypes between healthy human individuals. Measured with immunoSEQ multiplex PCR; TCRdb has only the in-frame clones, and not every one. The table has just over 2,000,000 clones, 85% to 95% seen once. The sample was naive CD4+ T cells sorted from blood. Stated subset: CD45RA+ positively selected. These TCRs come from a man between 18 and 29 years old in good health.

The V gene is TRBV6-1, the J gene TRBJ2-1; D not certain. The V and J ends lost 2 bases and 9 bases respectively, with 17 bases between them. CDR1 MNHNS and CDR2 SASEGT come from the germline V gene. The CDR3 runs 15 residues. The CDR3, as DNA: TGTGCCAGCAGTGAATTGGCCCGATTAATAAGTGAGCAGTTCTTC. Its translation is CASSELARLISEQFF.

The V call is TRBV5-6, the J call TRBJ2-5; 7 positions match TRBD1. Germline-derived CDR1 and CDR2 are SGHDT and YYEEEE. This CDR3 spans 13 amino acids. V trimming: 4 bases; J trimming: 2 bases; junction bases outside the gene matches: 2. The CDR3, as DNA: TGTGCCAGCAGCGTGGGACAGCAAGAGACCCAGTACTTC. This translates into CASSVGQQETQYF.

V gene TRBV12-2 combines with J gene TRBJ2-4; TRBD2 is the table's D call, not checked against the DNA. TRBV12-2 is reported as a pseudogene. The CDR3 consists of 19 residues. CDR3 nucleotide sequence: TGTGCAAGTCGCTTAATAGCCAGCGTCACCGTACTAGCCAAAAACATTCAGTACTTC. Its protein product is CASRLIASVTVLAKNIQYF.